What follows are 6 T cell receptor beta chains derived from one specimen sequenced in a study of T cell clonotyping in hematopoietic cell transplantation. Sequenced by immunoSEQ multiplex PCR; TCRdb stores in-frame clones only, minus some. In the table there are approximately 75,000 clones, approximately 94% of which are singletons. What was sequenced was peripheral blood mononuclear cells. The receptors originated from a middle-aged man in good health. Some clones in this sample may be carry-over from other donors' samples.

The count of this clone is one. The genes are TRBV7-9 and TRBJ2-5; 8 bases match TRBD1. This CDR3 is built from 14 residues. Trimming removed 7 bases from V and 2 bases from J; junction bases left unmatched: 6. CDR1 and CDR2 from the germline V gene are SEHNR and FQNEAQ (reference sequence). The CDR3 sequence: CASNRGTGQETQYF. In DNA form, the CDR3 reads TGTGCCAGCAATAGAGGGACAGGTCAAGAGACCCAGTACTTC.

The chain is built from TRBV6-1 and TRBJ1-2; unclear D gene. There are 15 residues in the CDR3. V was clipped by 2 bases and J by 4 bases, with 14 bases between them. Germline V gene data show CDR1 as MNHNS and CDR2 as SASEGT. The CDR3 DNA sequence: TGTGCCAGCAGTGAATCCCAGGCAGCCCCCTATGGCTACACCTTC. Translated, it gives CASSESQAAPYGYTF.

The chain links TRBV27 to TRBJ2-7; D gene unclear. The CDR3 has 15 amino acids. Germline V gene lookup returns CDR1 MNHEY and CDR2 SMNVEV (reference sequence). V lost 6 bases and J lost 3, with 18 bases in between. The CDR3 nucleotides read TGTGCCAGCAGGGGGATAACAGAGTCAGTCTACGAGCAGTACTTC. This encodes CASRGITESVYEQYF.

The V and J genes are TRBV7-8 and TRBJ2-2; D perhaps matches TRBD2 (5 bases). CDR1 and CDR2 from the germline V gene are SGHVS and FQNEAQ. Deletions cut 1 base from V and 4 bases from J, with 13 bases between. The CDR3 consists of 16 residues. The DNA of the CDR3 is TGTGCCAGCAGCTTAGAGTTGCGGGCCACCACCGGGGAGCTGTTTTTT. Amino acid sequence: CASSLELRATTGELFF.

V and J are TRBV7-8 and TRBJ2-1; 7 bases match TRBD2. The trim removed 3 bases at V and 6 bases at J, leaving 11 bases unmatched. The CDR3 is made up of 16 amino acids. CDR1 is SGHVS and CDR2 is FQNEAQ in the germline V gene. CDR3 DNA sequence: TGTGCCAGCAGCTTGACTAGCCCCCCTGGAAGCAATGAGCAGTTCTTC. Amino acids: CASSLTSPPGSNEQFF.

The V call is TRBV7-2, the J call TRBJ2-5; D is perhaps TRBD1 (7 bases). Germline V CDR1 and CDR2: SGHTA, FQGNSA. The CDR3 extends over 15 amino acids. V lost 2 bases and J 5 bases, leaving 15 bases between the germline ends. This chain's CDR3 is CASSLNGGRGETQYF. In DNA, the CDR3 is TGTGCCAGCAGCTTAAACGGGGGCAGGGGGGAGACCCAGTACTTC. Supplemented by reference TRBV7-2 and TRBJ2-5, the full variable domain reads GAGVSQSPSNKVTEKGKDVELRCDPISGHTALYWYRQSLGQGLEFLIYFQGNSAPDKSGLPSDRFSAERTGGSVSTLTIQRTQQEDSAVYLCASSLNGGRGETQYFGPGTRLLVL.